The 8 T cell receptor beta chains in this list originate from one sample, sequenced in a study of blood T cells in healthy people across ages. Next came a second PCR, run for 7 to 11 cycles, which used a sample-barcoded 5' primer along with a J-beta primer mix. TCRdb processed the 5' RACE reads anew with MiXCR; each CDR3 protein has one entry. The sample lists about 1.7 million distinct CDR3 sequences; 28% were seen once. Sequenced sample: blood. Receptors were obtained from a woman in her 30s in good health.

In this sample, this clonotype turned up many times. The gene calls are TRBV28 and TRBJ2-1, with 13 positions matching TRBD2. Looked up from germline, CDR1 is MDHEN and CDR2 is SYDVKM. This CDR3 is 16 amino acids long. V shed 5 bases and J 8 bases; nucleotides not matched to a gene: 9. The CDR3 DNA reads TGTGCCAGCAGTCACTGGACTAGCGGGGGTAGAGATGAGCAGTTCTTC. Its protein is CASSHWTSGGRDEQFF.

Many counts were recorded for this clonotype. The chain combines TRBV24-1 with TRBJ2-5; D remains ambiguous. V gave up 3 bases and J gave up 2 bases, with 6 bases separating them. Germline CDR1 reads KGHDR; CDR2 reads SFDVKD. The CDR3 runs to 13 residues. The CDR3, as DNA: TGTGCCACCAGTGATGAGGTTCAAGAGACCCAGTACTTC. It yields the protein CATSDEVQETQYF.

The rearrangement links TRBV7-2 to TRBJ1-5; D not certain. CDR1 and CDR2 (germline): SGHTA, FQGNSA. CDR3 length: 15 residues. V dropped 1 base and J dropped 2 bases, with 9 bases sitting between them. DNA for the CDR3: TGTGCCAGCAGCTTAGGAACGATAGGCAATCAGCCCCAGCATTTT. Translating it yields CASSLGTIGNQPQHF.

This clonotype was seen only a few times. This chain connects TRBV10-3 to TRBJ2-1, with 10 bases identical to TRBD1. CDR1 is ENHRY, CDR2 SYGVKD, per germline. CDR3 length equals 17 residues. Trimming cost V 3 bases and J 6 bases; bases outside gene matches: 11. The DNA for the CDR3 is TGTGCCATCAGTGAAGCAACGGGACAGGGGTTTAGCAATGAGCAGTTCTTC. The encoded protein is CAISEATGQGFSNEQFF.

This chain connects TRBV5-1 to TRBJ1-1; D ambiguous. V dropped 5 bases and J dropped 10 bases, with 18 bases sitting between them. The CDR3 is 13 amino acids. In germline, CDR1 is SGHRS, CDR2 YFSETQ. Here the CDR3 DNA reads TGCGCCAGCAGTCTTAGACCCCCAGACGGAGCTTTCTTT. Its protein product is CASSLRPPDGAFF.

In this sample, this clonotype turned up a few times. The CDR3 DNA is TGTGCCAGCAGTTCGCGGCCCGGAGAGACCCAGTACTTC. This encodes CASSSRPGETQYF. This chain uses TRBV12-3 or TRBV12-4 with TRBJ2-5; D gene ambiguous. V dropped 4 bases and J dropped 4 bases, with 10 bases sitting between them. The CDR3 has 13 amino acids.

This clonotype has a handful of counts. The genes are TRBV29-1 and TRBJ2-3; the match to TRBD1 covers 8 bases. V was pared by 7 bases and J by 4 bases, with 4 bases of the junction left unmatched. This CDR3 contains 12 residues. Germline V gene sequence: CDR1 SQVTM, CDR2 ANQGSEA. The CDR3 DNA is TGCAGCGCGCGGACAGGGTCAGATACGCAGTATTTT. It encodes CSARTGSDTQYF.

V gene TRBV12-3 or TRBV12-4 combines with J gene TRBJ2-4; D might be TRBD1 (5 bases). V was pared by 3 bases and J by 6 bases, with 9 bases between. The CDR3 contains 13 residues. The CDR3 loop is CASSLCDRNIQYF. CDR3 nucleotides: TGTGCCAGCAGTTTGTGCGACAGAAACATTCAGTACTTC.